Each of the 10 T cell receptor beta chains below was sequenced from the same sample in a study of early T cells in non-severe SARS-CoV-2 infection. TCRdb called the 5' RACE reads again in MiXCR, with one record for every CDR3 protein. The sample lists some 60,000 distinct CDR3 sequences, 10% to 15% occurring once. The sample was whole blood. These TCRs come from an adult who was a healthcare worker with PCR-confirmed SARS-CoV-2 infection or an uninfected control (not recorded which).

This clonotype came up many times. The chain carries TRBV5-1 and TRBJ2-1, with D possibly matching TRBD1 (5 bases). The V end was cut by 6 bases, the J end by 5 bases, with 18 bases between. This CDR3 comprises 15 residues. Germline CDR1 and CDR2: SGHRS and YFSETQ. The CDR3 region is CASTLLSRVHNEQFF. DNA of the CDR3: TGCGCCAGCACCCTTCTCAGCAGGGTTCACAATGAGCAGTTCTTC.

The V and J genes are TRBV12-3 or TRBV12-4 and TRBJ1-1; D is unclear. Deletions cut 5 bases from V and 7 bases from J, with 14 bases between. This CDR3 comprises 13 residues. The CDR3 nucleotides read TGTGCCAGCAGTCGACGCGGGATAGATGAAGCTTTCTTT. Amino acid sequence: CASSRRGIDEAFF.

The genes are TRBV5-5 and TRBJ1-5; D remains ambiguous. The CDR3 contains 16 residues. Trimming took 4 bases from V and 2 from J, leaving 16 bases between them. Looked up from germline, CDR1 is SGHKS and CDR2 is YYEKEE (reference sequence). CDR3 DNA sequence: TGTGCCAGCAGCGCGAGGGAAGACTTAGGCAATCAGCCCCAGCATTTT. As protein: CASSAREDLGNQPQHF.

This clonotype was detected ten times or more. This rearrangement joins TRBV20-1 to TRBJ2-1; unclear D gene. CDR1 and CDR2 (germline): DFQATT, SNEGSKA (reference sequence). The CDR3 consists of 14 residues. The germline V and J ends were trimmed by 6 bases and 0 bases, with 12 bases remaining between them. The CDR3 DNA follows: TGCAGTGCCTGGGTAGACGGCTCCTACAATGAGCAGTTCTTC. It yields the protein CSAWVDGSYNEQFF.

This clonotype was counted ten times or more. The chain couples TRBV7-2 to TRBJ2-3; D is undetermined. In germline, CDR1 is SGHTA, CDR2 FQGNSA. CDR3 length: 11 amino acids. V was pared by 3 bases and J by 14 bases, with 12 bases between. CDR3 DNA: TGTGCCAGCAGCTTGGGCGACTTGGGGTATTTT. Its protein is CASSLGDLGYF.

The CDR3 nucleotides read TGTGCCAGCAGTTTATCAGTTTATAATTCACCCCTCCACTTT. Amino acid sequence: CASSLSVYNSPLHF. V is TRBV28 and J is TRBJ1-6; D remains unclear. Germline V gene lookup returns CDR1 MDHEN and CDR2 SYDVKM. The V gene lost 1 base and the J gene lost 4 bases, with 5 bases spanning the gap. The CDR3 runs 14 residues.

This clonotype has at least ten counts. The chain uses TRBV28 and TRBJ1-1; no firm D call. This CDR3 region has 13 residues. V was clipped by 8 bases and J by 0 bases, with 10 bases between them. Germline loops: CDR1 MDHEN, CDR2 SYDVKM. CDR3 DNA sequence: TGTGCCAGCCGGTTTAAGATGAACACTGAAGCTTTCTTT. Translated: CASRFKMNTEAFF.

J is TRBJ2-7 and V is TRBV10-3; D unclear. The V gene's germline CDR1 is ENHRY and CDR2 SYGVKD. The CDR3 extends over 13 amino acids. V was clipped by 3 bases and J by 2 bases, with 8 bases between them. CDR3 in DNA: TGTGCCATCAGTGACCCGGACCCCTACGAGCAGTACTTC. Translation gives CAISDPDPYEQYF.

This clonotype was picked up a small number of times. The V gene is TRBV5-1, the J gene TRBJ2-4, with unresolved D. CDR1 is SGHRS, CDR2 YFSETQ, per germline. V lost 1 base to trimming and J lost 4 bases, with 9 bases between them. This CDR3 region has 14 residues. The CDR3 bases are TGCGCCAGCAGCTTGAGTGGTCAGAAAAACATTCAGTACTTC. Translating gives CASSLSGQKNIQYF.

At least ten counts were recorded for this clonotype. The chain combines TRBV11-2 with TRBJ1-1; TRBD1 is a possible D gene (5 bases). The CDR3 is 15 residues long. Per the germline V gene, CDR1 is SGHAT and CDR2 is FQNNGV. Trimming removed 0 bases from V and 5 bases from J, with 13 bases in between. In nucleotides, the CDR3 is TGTGCCAGCAGCTTAGATGCAGGGTTAGGTACTGAAGCTTTCTTT. Its translation is CASSLDAGLGTEAFF.